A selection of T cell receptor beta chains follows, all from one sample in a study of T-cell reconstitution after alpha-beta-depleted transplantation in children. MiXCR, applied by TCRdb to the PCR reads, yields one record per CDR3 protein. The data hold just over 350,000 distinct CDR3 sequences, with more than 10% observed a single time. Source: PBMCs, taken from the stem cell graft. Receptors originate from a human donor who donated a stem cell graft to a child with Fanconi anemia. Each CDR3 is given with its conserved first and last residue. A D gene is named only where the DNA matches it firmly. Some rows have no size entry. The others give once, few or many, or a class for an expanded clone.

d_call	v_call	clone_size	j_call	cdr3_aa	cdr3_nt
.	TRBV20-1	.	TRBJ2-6	CSAVGDSGANVLTF	TGCAGTGCTGTCGGGGACTCTGGGGCCAACGTCCTGACTTTC
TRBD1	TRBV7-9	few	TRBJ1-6	CASSFWDRGESPLHF	TGTGCCAGCAGCTTCTGGGACAGGGGAGAATCACCCCTCCACTTT
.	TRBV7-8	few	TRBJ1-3	CASSLSPPPGNTIYF	TGTGCCAGCAGCTTATCACCCCCTCCCGGAAACACCATATATTTT
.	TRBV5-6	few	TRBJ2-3	CASSYPTHVDTQYF	TGTGCCAGCAGTTACCCAACCCATGTAGATACGCAGTATTTT
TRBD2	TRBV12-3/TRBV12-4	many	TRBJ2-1	CASSLVLLARNNEQFF	TGTGCCAGCAGTTTAGTCCTACTAGCGCGGAACAATGAGCAGTTCTTC
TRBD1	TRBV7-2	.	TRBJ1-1	CASSPGQGRAFF	TGTGCCAGCAGCCCAGGACAGGGTAGAGCTTTCTTT
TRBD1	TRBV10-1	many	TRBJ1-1	CASTRDRVTEAFF	TGCGCCAGCACCCGTGACAGGGTTACTGAAGCTTTCTTT
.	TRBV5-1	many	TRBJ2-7	CASSPSLRGEQYF	TGCGCCAGCAGTCCGAGCCTTCGCGGCGAGCAGTACTTC
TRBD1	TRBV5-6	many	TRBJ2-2	CASSLPQGAYTGELFF	TGTGCCAGCAGCTTGCCACAGGGGGCTTACACCGGGGAGCTGTTTTTT
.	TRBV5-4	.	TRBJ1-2	CASSLARPVNYGYTF	TGTGCCAGCAGCTTGGCCCGACCCGTAAACTATGGCTACACCTTC
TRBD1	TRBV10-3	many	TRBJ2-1	CAITSRQGQNNEQFF	TGTGCCATCACCTCCCGACAGGGGCAAAACAATGAGCAGTTCTTC
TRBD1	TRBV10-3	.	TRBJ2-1	CAISPTGTGTYNEQFF	TGTGCCATCAGTCCTACCGGGACAGGGACCTACAATGAGCAGTTCTTC
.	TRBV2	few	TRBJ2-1	CASSDPVSSSYNEQFF	TGTGCCAGCAGTGACCCCGTCTCGAGCTCCTACAATGAGCAGTTCTTC
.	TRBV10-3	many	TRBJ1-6	CAISRGTNNSPLHF	TGTGCCATCAGTCGAGGGACAAACAATTCACCCCTCCACTTT
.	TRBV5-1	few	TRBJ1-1	CASSLNRIKDTEAFF	TGCGCCAGCAGCTTGAATCGTATTAAGGACACTGAAGCTTTCTTT
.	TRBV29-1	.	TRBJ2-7	CSVGRSSYEQYF	TGCAGCGTTGGACGGAGCTCCTACGAGCAGTACTTC
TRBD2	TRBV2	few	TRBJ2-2	CASSEASGGTGELFF	TGTGCCAGCAGTGAAGCTAGCGGGGGAACCGGGGAGCTGTTTTTT
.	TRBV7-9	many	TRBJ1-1	CASSVGTEAFF	TGTGCCAGCAGTGTCGGGACTGAAGCTTTCTTT
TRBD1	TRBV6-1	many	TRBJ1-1	CASSPQQGWTEAFF	TGTGCCAGCAGCCCCCAACAGGGGTGGACTGAAGCTTTCTTT
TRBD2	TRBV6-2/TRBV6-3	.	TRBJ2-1	CASRVDDSGGDSDEQFF	TGTGCCAGCAGGGTTGATGATAGCGGGGGGGATTCCGATGAGCAGTTCTTC
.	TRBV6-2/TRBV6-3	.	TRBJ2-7	CASRDPRRGVTYEQYF	TGTGCCAGCAGGGACCCCCGGCGGGGAGTTACCTACGAGCAGTACTTC
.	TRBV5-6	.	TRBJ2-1	CASSDQGKNEQFF	TGTGCCAGCAGCGACCAGGGGAAAAATGAGCAGTTCTTC
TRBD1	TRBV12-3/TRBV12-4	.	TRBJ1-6	CASSLIGTGSSPLHF	TGTGCCAGCAGTTTAATTGGGACAGGGAGCTCACCCCTCCACTTT
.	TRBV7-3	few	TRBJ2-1	CASSPRVGPSYNEQFF	TGTGCCAGCAGCCCAAGGGTGGGACCTTCGTACAATGAGCAGTTCTTC
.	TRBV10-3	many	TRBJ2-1	CAISEVWGQGIYNEQFF	TGTGCCATCAGTGAAGTATGGGGGCAGGGGATCTACAATGAGCAGTTCTTC
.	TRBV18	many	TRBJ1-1	CASSPGQNTEAFF	TGTGCCAGCAGCCCAGGACAGAACACTGAAGCTTTCTTT
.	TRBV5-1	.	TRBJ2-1	CASSLDGLTSYNEQFF	TGCGCCAGCAGCTTGGACGGACTGACCTCCTACAATGAGCAGTTCTTC
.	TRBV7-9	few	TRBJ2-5	CASSLSLGEARQETQYF	TGTGCCAGCAGCTTATCGTTGGGGGAGGCGCGACAAGAGACCCAGTACTTC
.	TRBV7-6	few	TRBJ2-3	CASSFEITDTQYF	TGTGCCAGCAGCTTTGAGATCACAGATACGCAGTATTTT
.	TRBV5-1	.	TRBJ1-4	CASSLMGARQGTNEKLFF	TGCGCCAGCAGCTTGATGGGGGCCCGGCAGGGAACTAATGAAAAACTGTTTTTT
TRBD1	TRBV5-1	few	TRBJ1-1	CASSYGQGGNTEAFF	TGCGCCAGCAGCTATGGACAGGGTGGGAACACTGAAGCTTTCTTT
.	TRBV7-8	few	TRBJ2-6	CASSTQSGANVLTF	TGTGCCAGCAGCACCCAGTCTGGGGCCAACGTCCTGACTTTC
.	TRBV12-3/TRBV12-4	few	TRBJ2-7	CASNTAGQPSYEQYF	TGTGCCAGCAACACTGCAGGACAGCCTTCCTACGAGCAGTACTTC
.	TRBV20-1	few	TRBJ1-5	CSARPGRYSNQPQHF	TGCAGTGCGCGACCGGGACGGTATAGCAATCAGCCCCAGCATTTT
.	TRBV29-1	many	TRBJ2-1	CSVGSGGDEQFF	TGCAGCGTTGGGTCAGGGGGGGATGAGCAGTTCTTC
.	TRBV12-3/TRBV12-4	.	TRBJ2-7	CASSLSYSTYEQYF	TGTGCCAGCAGTTTATCTTACAGCACCTACGAGCAGTACTTC
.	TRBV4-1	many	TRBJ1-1	CASSFRIGRAFF	TGCGCCAGCAGCTTTCGGATTGGACGCGCTTTCTTT
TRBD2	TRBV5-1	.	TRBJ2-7	CASSLGGTSGGIYEQYF	TGCGCCAGCAGCTTGGGAGGGACCTCCGGGGGGATCTACGAGCAGTACTTC
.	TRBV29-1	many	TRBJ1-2	CSSLDGKTNGYTF	TGCAGCTCACTCGACGGGAAAACCAATGGCTACACCTTC
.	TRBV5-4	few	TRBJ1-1	CASSSPRVEGTEAFF	TGTGCCAGCAGCTCGCCCAGGGTCGAGGGAACTGAAGCTTTCTTT
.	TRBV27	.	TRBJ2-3	CASSLPLRVYSTDTQYF	TGTGCCAGCAGTTTACCTCTGAGGGTGTATAGCACAGATACGCAGTATTTT
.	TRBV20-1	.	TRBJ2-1	CSARVSSGSLLGNEQFF	TGCAGTGCTAGAGTTTCCTCAGGGAGCCTCTTGGGCAATGAGCAGTTCTTC
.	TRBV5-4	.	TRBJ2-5	CASSSTGSIETQYF	TGTGCCAGCAGCTCGACAGGATCAATAGAGACCCAGTACTTC
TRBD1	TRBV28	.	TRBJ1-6	CATQTGTGLNNSPLHF	TGTGCCACACAAACCGGGACAGGGCTGAATAATTCACCCCTCCACTTT
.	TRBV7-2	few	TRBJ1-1	CASSPLRQNTEAFF	TGTGCCAGCAGCCCATTACGACAGAACACTGAAGCTTTCTTT